Following are 18 T cell receptor beta chains from one sample sequenced in a study of T cell changes during pregnancy in multiple sclerosis. The method was immunoSEQ multiplex PCR; TCRdb's version includes in-frame clones alone and lacks a portion of them. This repertoire shows around 80,000 clones, approximately 90% found once; its top ten account for about 3%. The sequencing used peripheral blood, collected before pregnancy. The receptors shown here come from a female donor with multiple sclerosis, enrolled in a pregnancy study.

The rearrangement uses TRBV4-1 and TRBJ2-7, with D possibly being TRBD2 (5 bases). Germline lookup yields CDR1 MGHRA and CDR2 YSYEKL. This CDR3 comprises 17 residues. The germline V and J ends were trimmed by 3 bases and 2 bases, with 20 bases remaining between them. The chain's CDR3 is CASSQLHGGLGTYEQYF. CDR3 bases: TGCGCCAGCAGCCAGTTACACGGCGGGTTAGGGACCTACGAGCAGTACTTC.

The chain joins TRBV6-5 to TRBJ2-3; TRBD2 aligns across 12 bases. The CDR3 extends over 15 amino acids. Looked up from germline, CDR1 is MNHEY and CDR2 is SVGAGI. V was pared by 6 bases and J by 5 bases, with 6 bases of the junction left unmatched. CDR3 bases: TGTGCCAGCAGCGGACTAGCGGGGCTACAAGATACGCAGTATTTT. This translates into CASSGLAGLQDTQYF.

The chain recombines TRBV18 with TRBJ2-6; the match to TRBD1 covers 9 bases. Germline V gene lookup returns CDR1 KGHSH and CDR2 LQKENI. The J segment lost 0 bases and the V segment lost 3 bases, leaving 3 bases of the junction unmatched. The CDR3 sequence is 17 residues long. CDR3 nucleotide sequence: TGTGCCAGCTCACCCCGGGACAGGGTCTCTGGGGCCAACGTCCTGACTTTC. Its protein is CASSPRDRVSGANVLTF.

The chain carries TRBV6-4 and TRBJ2-7, with D possibly matching TRBD2 (6 bases). There are 12 residues in the CDR3. The V end lost 6 bases, the J end lost 4 bases, and 10 bases lay between the germline ends. Germline V gene lookup returns CDR1 MRHNA and CDR2 SNTAGT. CDR3 in amino acids: CASSETRYEQYF. The DNA for the CDR3 is TGTGCCAGCAGCGAGACTAGATACGAGCAGTACTTC.

The chain links TRBV2 to TRBJ2-1; 11 bases align to TRBD2. Germline CDR1 and CDR2: SNHLY and FYNNEI. V was clipped by 9 bases and J by 5 bases; unmatched bases: 3. The CDR3 covers 13 residues. CDR3 amino acids: CARGTSGNNEQFF. CDR3 in DNA: TGTGCCAGGGGGACTAGCGGAAACAATGAGCAGTTCTTC.

This chain joins TRBV18 and TRBJ2-1; D possibly corresponds to TRBD1 (5 bases). The germline V gene has CDR1 KGHSH and CDR2 LQKENI. The V gene lost 2 bases and the J gene lost 2 bases, with 10 bases spanning the gap. CDR3 length: 15 amino acids. CDR3 in DNA: TGTGCCAGCTCACCAAGTCGGACACCCTACAATGAGCAGTTCTTC. Its protein product is CASSPSRTPYNEQFF.

The rearrangement joins TRBV5-6 to TRBJ1-3, with 8 bases identical to TRBD1. This CDR3 is 14 amino acids long. With V trimmed by 4 bases and J by 2 bases, 2 bases remained unmatched. The germline V gene has CDR1 SGHDT and CDR2 YYEEEE. This chain's CDR3 is CASSVTGAGNTIYF. CDR3 sequence (DNA): TGTGCCAGCAGCGTGACAGGGGCTGGAAACACCATATATTTT.

V and J are TRBV5-4 and TRBJ2-1, with D perhaps matching TRBD1 (6 bases). The V end was cut by 3 bases, the J end by 2 bases, with 12 bases between. The CDR3 runs to 15 residues. The V gene's germline CDR1 is SGHNT and CDR2 YYREEE (reference sequence). CDR3 sequence (DNA): TGTGCCAGCAGCTCCAACAGGGCCACCTACAATGAGCAGTTCTTC. It yields the protein CASSSNRATYNEQFF.

The rearrangement links TRBV7-9 to TRBJ2-1; 11 bases agree with TRBD2. This CDR3 region has 17 residues. The V and J ends lost 1 base and 4 bases, in that order; junction bases with no gene match: 6. In germline, CDR1 is SEHNR, CDR2 FQNEAQ (reference sequence). Here the CDR3 DNA reads TGTGCCAGCAGCTTAGGAGGGCTAGCGGGAGGTTACAATGAGCAGTTCTTC. Amino acids: CASSLGGLAGGYNEQFF. Variable domain in full (rest from reference TRBV7-9 and TRBJ2-1): DTGVSQNPRHKITKRGQNVTFRCDPISEHNRLYWYRQTLGQGPEFLTYFQNEAQLEKSRLLSDRFSAERPKGSFSTLEIQRTEQGDSAMYLCASSLGGLAGGYNEQFFGPGTRLTVL.

The chain couples TRBV28 to TRBJ2-7, with D possibly TRBD2 on 5 matching bases. The length of the CDR3 is 14 residues. Germline V gene lookup returns CDR1 MDHEN and CDR2 SYDVKM. The V gene lost 6 bases and the J gene lost 2 bases, with 14 bases spanning the gap. The CDR3 here is CASSRSGITYEQYF. CDR3 in DNA: TGTGCCAGCAGCCGATCCGGGATCACCTACGAGCAGTACTTC.

This sequence joins TRBV28 and TRBJ1-2, with 9 positions matching TRBD1. The CDR3 loop spans 15 amino acids. After removal of 7 bases from V and 0 bases from J, the junction contained 6 bases not matched to a gene. Germline CDR1 is MDHEN and CDR2 is SYDVKM. The CDR3 is CASTPWDRANYGYTF. CDR3 in DNA: TGTGCCAGCACCCCCTGGGACAGGGCTAACTATGGCTACACCTTC.

This rearrangement joins TRBV11-1 to TRBJ2-3, with 12 bases fitting TRBD2. The germline gives CDR1 SGHAT, CDR2 FQDESV (reference sequence). This CDR3 region has 16 residues. Trimming took 2 bases from V and 4 from J; bases not matched to a gene: 4. The CDR3 bases are TGTGCCAGCAGCTTACTAGCGGGAGGGTTGGCAGATACGCAGTATTTT. This translates into CASSLLAGGLADTQYF.

The V call is TRBV13, the J call TRBJ2-3, with TRBD2 matching over 11 bases. This CDR3 has 18 amino acids. Germline-derived CDR1 and CDR2 are PRHDT and FYEKMQ (reference sequence). V trimming: 0 bases; J trimming: 5 bases; junction bases outside the gene matches: 10. As DNA, the CDR3 is TGTGCCAGCAGCTTAGGCCTTCTACTAGCGGGAGAAGTAGATACGCAGTATTTT. It is translated as CASSLGLLLAGEVDTQYF.

The rearrangement links TRBV5-6 to TRBJ2-2, with 9 bases aligning to TRBD2. The CDR3 has 16 amino acids. Trimming at V came to 0 bases and at J to 2 bases, leaving 2 bases not matched to a gene. CDR1 is SGHDT and CDR2 is YYEEEE in the germline V gene. The DNA of the CDR3 is TGTGCCAGCAGCTTGGGACTAGCGGACAACACCGGGGAGCTGTTTTTT. Protein product: CASSLGLADNTGELFF.

This clone was found a few times. V and J are TRBV10-3 and TRBJ1-5; 7 bases agree with TRBD1. CDR3 length equals 14 residues. V dropped 6 bases and J dropped 4; count of bases not matched to a gene: 6. Germline V lookup: CDR1 ENHRY, CDR2 SYGVKD. The CDR3 sequence is CAIRGTADNQPQHF. CDR3 DNA sequence: TGTGCCATCAGAGGGACAGCAGATAATCAGCCCCAGCATTTT.

V and J are TRBV29-1 and TRBJ2-1, with 14 nucleotides matching TRBD2. V trimming: 4 bases; J trimming: 0 bases; junction bases outside the gene matches: 8. CDR1 SQVTM and CDR2 ANQGSEA come from the germline V gene. CDR3 length: 18 amino acids. DNA for the CDR3: TGCAGCGTTGCCCCGGGACTAGCGGGAGTGGGCTCCTACAATGAGCAGTTCTTC. Translated, it gives CSVAPGLAGVGSYNEQFF.

This clone was seen just once. The chain joins TRBV6-5 to TRBJ1-2; maybe TRBD1 (6 bases). Germline-derived CDR1 and CDR2 are MNHEY and SVGAGI. The CDR3 runs to 13 residues. V lost 5 bases, J lost 8 bases, and 15 bases lay in between. CDR3 nucleotides: TGTGCCAGCAGTCGGACAGTTCCTGACGGCTACACCTTC. It encodes CASSRTVPDGYTF.

The genes are TRBV4-3 and TRBJ2-7, with 10 positions matching TRBD1. The V gene end was trimmed by 4 bases and the J gene end by 4 bases; junction bases not matched to a gene: 4. From germline, CDR1 is LGHNA and CDR2 YSLEER. The length of the CDR3 is 14 residues. Written as DNA, the CDR3 is TGCGCCAGCAGCCCCGGGACAGGGGAATACGAGCAGTACTTC. Protein product: CASSPGTGEYEQYF.